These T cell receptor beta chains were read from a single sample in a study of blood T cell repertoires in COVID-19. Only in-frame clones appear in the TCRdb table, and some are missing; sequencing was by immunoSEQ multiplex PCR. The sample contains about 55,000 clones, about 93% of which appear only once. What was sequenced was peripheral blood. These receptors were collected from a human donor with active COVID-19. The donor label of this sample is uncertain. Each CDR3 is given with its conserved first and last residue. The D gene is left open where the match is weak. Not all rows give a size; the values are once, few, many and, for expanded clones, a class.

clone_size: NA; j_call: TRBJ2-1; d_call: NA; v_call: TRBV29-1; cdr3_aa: CSVIGGTEQFF; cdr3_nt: TGCAGCGTGATAGGGGGAACTGAGCAGTTCTTC
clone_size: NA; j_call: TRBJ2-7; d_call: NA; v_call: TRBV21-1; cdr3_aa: CASSKVGRTNYEQYF; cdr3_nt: TGTGCCAGCAGCAAAGTCGGGAGGACAAACTACGAGCAGTACTTC
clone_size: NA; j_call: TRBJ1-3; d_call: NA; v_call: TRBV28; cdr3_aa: CASTGVRGRPGLAYF; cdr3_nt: TGTGCCAGCACGGGGGTTAGAGGACGACCTGGTCTAGCGTATTTT
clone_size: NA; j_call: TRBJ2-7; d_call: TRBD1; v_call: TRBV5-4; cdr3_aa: CASSLVGTGSSYEQYF; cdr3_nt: TGTGCCAGCAGCTTGGTGGGGACAGGGAGCTCCTACGAGCAGTACTTC
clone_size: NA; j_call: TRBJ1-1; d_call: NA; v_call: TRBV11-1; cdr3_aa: CASSWEAPTEAFF; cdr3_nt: TGTGCCAGCAGCTGGGAGGCTCCGACTGAAGCTTTCTTT
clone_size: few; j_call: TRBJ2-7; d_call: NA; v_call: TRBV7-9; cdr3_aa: CASSLGTTEEQYF; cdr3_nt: TGTGCCAGCAGCTTGGGGACAACCGAGGAGCAGTACTTC
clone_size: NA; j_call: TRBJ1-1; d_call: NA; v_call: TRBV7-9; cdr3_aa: CASSFQGTEAFF; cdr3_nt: TGTGCCAGCAGCTTCCAGGGGACGGAAGCTTTCTTT
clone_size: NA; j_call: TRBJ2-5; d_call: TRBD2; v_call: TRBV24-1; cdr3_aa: CATSGTSGKGEETQYF; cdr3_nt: TGTGCCACCAGTGGAACTAGCGGGAAGGGTGAGGAGACCCAGTACTTC
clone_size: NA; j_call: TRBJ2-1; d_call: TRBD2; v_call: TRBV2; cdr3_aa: CASSTDWLAGGSYNEQFF; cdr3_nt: TGTGCCAGCAGCACTGACTGGCTCGCGGGGGGGTCCTACAATGAGCAGTTCTTC
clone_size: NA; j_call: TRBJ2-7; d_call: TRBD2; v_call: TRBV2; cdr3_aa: CASSEASGSPYEQYF; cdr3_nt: TGTGCCAGCAGTGAAGCTAGCGGGTCTCCCTACGAGCAGTACTTC
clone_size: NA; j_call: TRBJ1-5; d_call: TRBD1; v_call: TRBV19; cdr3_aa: CASSKQGTSNQPQHF; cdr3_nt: TGTGCCAGTAGTAAACAGGGGACCAGCAATCAGCCCCAGCATTTT
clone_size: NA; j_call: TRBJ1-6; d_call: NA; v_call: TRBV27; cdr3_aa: CASSWGSSYNSPLHF; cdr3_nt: TGTGCCAGCAGTTGGGGCAGCTCATATAATTCACCCCTCCACTTT
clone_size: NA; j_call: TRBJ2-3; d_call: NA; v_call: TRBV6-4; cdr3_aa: CASSPDRSTDTQYF; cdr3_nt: TGTGCCAGCAGTCCGGACAGAAGCACAGATACGCAGTATTTT
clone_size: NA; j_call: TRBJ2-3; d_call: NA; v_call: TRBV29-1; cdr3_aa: CSVENGGDTQYF; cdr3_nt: TGCAGCGTTGAAAACGGTGGAGATACGCAGTATTTT
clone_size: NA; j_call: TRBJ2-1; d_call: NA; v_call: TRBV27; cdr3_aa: CASSLTGYNEQFF; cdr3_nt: TGTGCCAGCAGTTTAACAGGTTACAATGAGCAGTTCTTC
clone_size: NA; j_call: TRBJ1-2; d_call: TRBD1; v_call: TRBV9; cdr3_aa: CASSVGQYGYTF; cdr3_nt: TGTGCCAGCAGCGTGGGACAGTATGGCTACACCTTC
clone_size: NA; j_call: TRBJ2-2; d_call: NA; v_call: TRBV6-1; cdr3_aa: CASSDWAYTGELFF; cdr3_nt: TGTGCCAGCAGTGATTGGGCGTACACCGGGGAGCTGTTTTTT
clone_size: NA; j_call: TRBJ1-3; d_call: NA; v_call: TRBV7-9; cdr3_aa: CASSLTTGNTIYF; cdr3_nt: TGTGCCAGCAGCTTAACAACCGGAAACACCATATATTTT
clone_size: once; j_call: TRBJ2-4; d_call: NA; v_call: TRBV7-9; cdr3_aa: CASSLVELGLAKNIQYF; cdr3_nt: TGTGCCAGCAGCTTAGTTGAGCTTGGACTGGCCAAAAACATTCAGTACTTC
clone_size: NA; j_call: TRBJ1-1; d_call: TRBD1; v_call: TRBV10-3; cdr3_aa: CAISEPRDRGNTEAFF; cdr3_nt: TGTGCCATCAGTGAGCCGCGGGACAGGGGGAACACTGAAGCTTTCTTT
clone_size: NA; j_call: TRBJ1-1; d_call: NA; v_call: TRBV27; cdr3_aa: CASSPDSGTEAFF; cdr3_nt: TGTGCCAGCAGTCCTGACAGTGGCACTGAAGCTTTCTTT
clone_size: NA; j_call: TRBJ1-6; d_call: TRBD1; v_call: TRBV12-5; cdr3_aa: CASGLGQGNSPLHF; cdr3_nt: TGTGCTAGTGGCCTGGGACAGGGTAATTCACCCCTCCACTTT
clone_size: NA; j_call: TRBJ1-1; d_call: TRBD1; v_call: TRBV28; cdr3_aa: CASRIQGPEAFF; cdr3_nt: TGTGCCAGCAGGATACAGGGGCCTGAAGCTTTCTTT
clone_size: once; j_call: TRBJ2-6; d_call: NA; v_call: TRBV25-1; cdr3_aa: CASSDWGRGANVLTF; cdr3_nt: TGTGCCAGCAGTGATTGGGGGCGCGGGGCCAACGTCCTGACTTTC
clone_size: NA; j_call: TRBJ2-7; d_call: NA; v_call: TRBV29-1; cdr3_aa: CSVEDANRSYEQYF; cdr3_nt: TGCAGCGTTGAAGACGCTAACAGGTCCTACGAGCAGTACTTC
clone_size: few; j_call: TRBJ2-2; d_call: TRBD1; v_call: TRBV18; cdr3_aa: CASSSGQGTLTGELFF; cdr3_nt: TGTGCCAGCTCGTCGGGACAGGGGACACTCACCGGGGAGCTGTTTTTT
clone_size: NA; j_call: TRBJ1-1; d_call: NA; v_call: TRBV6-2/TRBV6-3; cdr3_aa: CASSTRDTAEAFF; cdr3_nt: TGTGCCAGCAGTACCCGGGACACCGCCGAAGCTTTCTTT
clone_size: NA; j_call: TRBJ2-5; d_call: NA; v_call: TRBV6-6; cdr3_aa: CASIRYGQGQETQYF; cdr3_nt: TGTGCCAGCATTCGATATGGGCAGGGCCAAGAGACCCAGTACTTC
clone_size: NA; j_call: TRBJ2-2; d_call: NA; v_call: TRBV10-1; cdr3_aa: CASQDSNLGELFF; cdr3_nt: TGCGCCAGCCAGGACAGTAACCTCGGGGAGCTGTTTTTT
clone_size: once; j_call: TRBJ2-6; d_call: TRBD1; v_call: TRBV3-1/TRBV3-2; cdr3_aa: CASSRILAGTGSSSGANVLTF; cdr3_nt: TGTGCCAGCAGCCGAATCCTAGCCGGGACAGGGAGCTCCTCTGGGGCCAACGTCCTGACTTTC
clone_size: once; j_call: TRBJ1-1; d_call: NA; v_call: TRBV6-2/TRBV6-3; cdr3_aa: CASSYPLGGPLNTEAFF; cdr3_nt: TGTGCCAGCAGTTACCCCCTGGGGGGGCCCTTGAACACTGAAGCTTTCTTT
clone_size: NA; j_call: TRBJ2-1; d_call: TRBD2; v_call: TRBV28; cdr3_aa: CASRWTSAQPSYNEQFF; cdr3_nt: TGTGCCAGCAGATGGACTAGCGCCCAGCCTTCCTACAATGAGCAGTTCTTC
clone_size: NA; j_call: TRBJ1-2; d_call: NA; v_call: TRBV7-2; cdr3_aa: CASSSPGGHYGYTF; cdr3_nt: TGTGCCAGCAGCTCCCCGGGGGGACACTATGGCTACACCTTC
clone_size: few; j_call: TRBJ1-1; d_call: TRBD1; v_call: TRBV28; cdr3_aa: CASQAYSGGTDTEAFF; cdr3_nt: TGTGCCAGTCAGGCCTACTCAGGGGGCACGGACACTGAAGCTTTCTTT
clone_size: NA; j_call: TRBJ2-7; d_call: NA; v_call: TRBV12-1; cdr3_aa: CASSFPRDSVSYEQYF; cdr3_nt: TGTGCCAGCAGCTTCCCCCGGGACAGCGTCTCCTACGAGCAGTACTTC
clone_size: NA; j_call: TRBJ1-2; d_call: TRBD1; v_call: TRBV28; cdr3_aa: CASGKGTGNYGYTF; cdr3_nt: TGTGCCAGCGGGAAAGGGACAGGGAACTATGGCTACACCTTC
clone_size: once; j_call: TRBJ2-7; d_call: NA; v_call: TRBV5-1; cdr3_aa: CASSLLDEQYF; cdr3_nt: TGCGCCAGCAGCTTACTGGACGAGCAGTACTTC
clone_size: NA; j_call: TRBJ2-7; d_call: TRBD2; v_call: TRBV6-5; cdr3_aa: CASIKAGESDEQYF; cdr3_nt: TGTGCCAGCATCAAAGCGGGAGAGAGCGACGAGCAGTACTTC
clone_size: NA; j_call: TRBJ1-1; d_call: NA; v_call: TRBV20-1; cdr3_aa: CSAGVNTEAFF; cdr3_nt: TGCAGTGCCGGAGTGAACACTGAAGCTTTCTTT